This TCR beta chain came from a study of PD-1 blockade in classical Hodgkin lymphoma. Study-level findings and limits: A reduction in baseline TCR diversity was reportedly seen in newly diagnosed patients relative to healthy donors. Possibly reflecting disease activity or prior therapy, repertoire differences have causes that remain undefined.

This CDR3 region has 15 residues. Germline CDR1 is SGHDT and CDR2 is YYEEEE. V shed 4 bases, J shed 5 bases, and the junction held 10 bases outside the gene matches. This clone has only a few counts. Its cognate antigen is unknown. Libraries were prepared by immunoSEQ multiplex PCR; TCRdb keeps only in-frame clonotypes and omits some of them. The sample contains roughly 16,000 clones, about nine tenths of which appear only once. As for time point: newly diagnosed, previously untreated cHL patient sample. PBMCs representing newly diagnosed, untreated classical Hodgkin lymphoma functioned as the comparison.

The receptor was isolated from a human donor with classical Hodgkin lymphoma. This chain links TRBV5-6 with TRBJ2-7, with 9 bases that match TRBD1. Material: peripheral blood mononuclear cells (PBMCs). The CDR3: CASSPAGQGGNEQYF. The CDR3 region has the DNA TGTGCCAGCAGCCCTGCGGGACAGGGAGGAAACGAGCAGTACTTC.